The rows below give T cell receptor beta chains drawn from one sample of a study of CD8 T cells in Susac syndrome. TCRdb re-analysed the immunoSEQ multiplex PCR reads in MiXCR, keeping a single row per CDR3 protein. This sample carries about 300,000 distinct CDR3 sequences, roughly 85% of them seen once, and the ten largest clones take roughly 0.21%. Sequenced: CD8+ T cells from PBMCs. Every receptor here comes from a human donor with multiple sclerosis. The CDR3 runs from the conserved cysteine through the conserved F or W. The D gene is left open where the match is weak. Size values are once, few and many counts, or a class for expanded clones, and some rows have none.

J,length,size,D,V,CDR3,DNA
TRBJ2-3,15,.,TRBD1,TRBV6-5,CASSFTGADTDTQYF,TGTGCCAGCAGTTTCACAGGGGCTGATACAGATACGCAGTATTTT
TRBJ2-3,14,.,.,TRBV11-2,CASSLDSVTDTQYF,TGTGCCAGCAGCTTAGACAGCGTGACAGATACGCAGTATTTT
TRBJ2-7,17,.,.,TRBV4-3,CASSQERLSGLSYEQYF,TGCGCCAGCAGCCAAGAGCGGCTGAGCGGCCTCTCCTACGAGCAGTACTTC
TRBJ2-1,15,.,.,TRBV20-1,CSARDLVTSSLEQFF,TGCAGTGCTAGAGATCTAGTAACTAGCTCCCTTGAGCAGTTCTTC
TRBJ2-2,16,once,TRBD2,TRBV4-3,CASSQDGTSGTGELFF,TGCGCCAGCAGCCAAGATGGGACTAGCGGGACCGGGGAGCTGTTTTTT
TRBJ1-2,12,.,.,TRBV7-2,CASFLTDYGYTF,TGTGCCAGCTTCTTAACGGACTATGGCTACACCTTC
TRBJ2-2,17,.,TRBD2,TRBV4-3,CASSQDYTGGPAGELFF,TGCGCCAGCAGCCAAGATTATACGGGAGGGCCTGCCGGGGAGCTGTTTTTT
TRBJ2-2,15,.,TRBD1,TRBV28,CASSPDRGQAGELFF,TGTGCCAGCAGTCCGGACAGGGGGCAGGCCGGGGAGCTGTTTTTT
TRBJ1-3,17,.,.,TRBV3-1,CASSQDRSGGSGNTIYF,TGTGCCAGCAGCCAAGATCGTAGCGGGGGTTCTGGAAACACCATATATTTT
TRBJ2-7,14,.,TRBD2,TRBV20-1,CSARQRERAHEQYF,TGCAGTGCTAGGCAGCGGGAGCGGGCCCACGAGCAGTACTTC
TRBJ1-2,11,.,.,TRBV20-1,CSARGRGGYTF,TGCAGTGCTAGAGGTCGTGGGGGCTACACCTTC
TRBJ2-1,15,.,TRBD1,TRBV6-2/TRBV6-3,CASSLGTGWDSEQFF,TGTGCCAGCAGTTTAGGGACAGGGTGGGATTCGGAGCAGTTCTTC
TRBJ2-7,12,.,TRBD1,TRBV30,CAWGTGIYEQYF,TGTGCCTGGGGGACAGGGATTTACGAGCAGTACTTC
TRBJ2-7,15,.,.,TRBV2,CASSEIGEDPYEQYF,TGTGCCAGCAGTGAGATCGGGGAGGACCCCTACGAGCAGTACTTC
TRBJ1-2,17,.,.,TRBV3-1,CASSQGRPWGGNYGYTF,TGTGCCAGCAGCCAAGGACGACCTTGGGGGGGGAACTATGGCTACACCTTC
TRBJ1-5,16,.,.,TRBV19,CASSIERLTVLGPQHF,TGTGCCAGTAGTATAGAAAGGTTAACAGTACTGGGGCCCCAGCATTTT
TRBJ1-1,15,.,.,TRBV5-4,CASSLAVGMNTEAFF,TGTGCCAGCAGCTTGGCCGTGGGGATGAACACTGAAGCTTTCTTT
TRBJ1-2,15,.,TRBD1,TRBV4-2,CASSQEHRGAYGYTF,TGTGCCAGCAGCCAAGAGCACAGGGGTGCCTATGGCTACACCTTC
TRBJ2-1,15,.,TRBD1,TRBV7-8,CASIAGTGGSNEQFF,TGTGCCAGCATAGCCGGGACAGGGGGTTCCAATGAGCAGTTCTTC
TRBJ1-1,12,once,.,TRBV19,CASKGQGTEAFF,TGTGCCAGTAAGGGGCAGGGCACTGAAGCTTTCTTT
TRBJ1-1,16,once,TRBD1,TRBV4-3,CASSQESRTGHTEAFF,TGCGCCAGCAGCCAAGAATCTCGGACAGGGCACACTGAAGCTTTCTTT
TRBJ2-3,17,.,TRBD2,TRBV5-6,CASSLAVAGLDTDTQYF,TGTGCCAGCAGCTTGGCCGTAGCGGGCTTGGACACAGATACGCAGTATTTT